Listed here are 27 T cell receptor beta chains from one sample, sequenced in a study of shared clonotypes between healthy human individuals. Repertoires were generated with immunoSEQ multiplex PCR, while TCRdb's copy carries only in-frame clones and drops some. This repertoire shows fewer than 650,000 clones, about three quarters found once; its top ten account for over 10%. Sequencing used PBMCs. The receptors originated from a woman in her 40s in good health. Some clones in this sample may be carry-over from other donors' samples.

Concerning this clone: Relative to the germline gene, one junction end is altered; a read error may explain this. Other DNA sequences in this sample translate to the same CDR3. The chain has TRBV4-1 and TRBJ2-5, with D perhaps matching TRBD1 (5 bases). The DNA matches TRBJ2-7 better at its end, which makes the J call doubtful. The germline gives CDR1 MGHRA, CDR2 YSYEKL. This CDR3 contains 15 residues. The CDR3 region has the DNA TGTGCCAGCAGCCACAACGTTGAGACAGCCTACGAGCAGTACTTC. Translating it yields CASSHNVETAYEQYF.

As to this clone: This may be a read error, as it is one base from a much larger clone. The rearrangement uses TRBV20-1 and TRBJ2-5; weak D call: TRBD2 (5 bases). The CDR3 runs 11 residues. Germline CDR1 DFQATT, CDR2 SNEGSKA (reference sequence). CDR3: CGLLPGETQYF. CDR3 bases: TGCGGACTCCTCCCTGGGGAGACCCAGTACTTC.

As to this clone: Distinct nucleotide sequences in the sample also encode this CDR3. This sequence joins TRBV9 and TRBJ2-1; the match to TRBD2 covers 11 bases. Germline values: CDR1 SGDLS, CDR2 YYNGEE. The CDR3 extends over 15 amino acids. V was pared by 3 bases and J by 4 bases, with 3 bases of the junction left unmatched. CDR3 nucleotides: TGTGCCAGCAGCGCCGGGACTAGCGGATACAATGAGCAGTTCTTC. The encoded protein is CASSAGTSGYNEQFF.

This clone came up a few times. The CDR3 spells CASVRDSGEKLFF. CDR3 sequence (DNA): TGTGCCAGCGTTAGGGACTCGGGAGAAAAACTGTTTTTT. The V gene is TRBV6-1, the J gene TRBJ1-4, with D possibly being TRBD1 (5 bases). The germline CDR1 and CDR2 sequences are MNHNS and SASEGT. The CDR3 contains 13 residues. V dropped 8 bases and J dropped 8 bases, with 15 bases sitting between them.

This chain joins TRBV18 and TRBJ2-5; a possible D gene is TRBD2 (6 bases). The CDR3 totals 13 residues. Germline V gene sequence: CDR1 KGHSH, CDR2 LQKENI. The germline V and J ends were trimmed by 5 bases and 2 bases, with 9 bases remaining between them. CDR3 sequence: CASSYGTQETQYF. CDR3 sequence (DNA): TGTGCCAGCTCATACGGGACTCAAGAGACCCAGTACTTC.

The V call is TRBV9, the J call TRBJ2-5; 14 bases agree with TRBD2. V lost 4 bases to trimming and J lost 2 bases; unmatched junction nucleotides: 7. The CDR3 is 17 amino acids. Germline CDR1 reads SGDLS; CDR2 reads YYNGEE. In nucleotides, the CDR3 is TGTGCCAGCAGCATAGGACTAGCGGGAGGCATGCAAGAGACCCAGTACTTC. The encoded protein is CASSIGLAGGMQETQYF. Full variable domain (outside the CDR3, taken from reference TRBV9 and TRBJ2-5): DSGVTQTPKHLITATGQRVTLRCSPRSGDLSVYWYQQSLDQGLQFLIQYYNGEERAKGNILERFSAQQFPDLHSELNLSSLELGDSALYFCASSIGLAGGMQETQYFGPGTRLLVL.

J is TRBJ2-3 and V is TRBV18; 10 nucleotides match TRBD1. The V segment lost 3 bases and the J segment 8 bases; nucleotides outside the gene matches: 11. This CDR3 has 16 amino acids. Looked up from germline, CDR1 is KGHSH and CDR2 is LQKENI. CDR3 DNA sequence: TGTGCCAGCTCACCGCAATTCGACAGGGGGCTGTCTACGCAGTATTTT. Protein sequence: CASSPQFDRGLSTQYF.

This sequence joins TRBV30 and TRBJ1-4, with TRBD1 matching over 10 bases. The CDR3 contains 13 residues. The germline V gene encodes CDR1 GTSNPN and CDR2 SVGIG (reference sequence). The V segment lost 4 bases and the J segment 14 bases; nucleotides outside the gene matches: 10. CDR3 loop: CAWTPGGGQGLFF. The CDR3 DNA follows: TGTGCCTGGACCCCGGGGGGGGGACAGGGGCTGTTTTTT.

Only a few counts were recorded for this clone. This sample also contains other DNA sequences that code for the same CDR3. This chain's CDR3 is CASSLRTASYEQYF. The CDR3 DNA reads as TGCGCCAGCAGCTTACGGACTGCCTCGTACGAGCAGTACTTC. The chain joins TRBV5-1 to TRBJ2-7, with D perhaps TRBD2 (5 bases). CDR1 and CDR2 (germline): SGHRS, YFSETQ. The CDR3 sequence is 14 residues long. V lost 2 bases to trimming and J lost 4 bases, with 13 bases between them.

V gene TRBV15 combines with J gene TRBJ2-2; D unresolved. V dropped 0 bases and J dropped 6 bases, with 8 bases sitting between them. The CDR3 loop spans 14 amino acids. The germline V gene encodes CDR1 LNHNV and CDR2 YYDKDF (reference sequence). The CDR3 reads CATSRDMRAGELFF. The CDR3 bases are TGTGCCACCAGCAGAGATATGCGTGCCGGGGAGCTGTTTTTT.

There are many counts of this clone. This chain connects TRBV30 to TRBJ2-7; TRBD2 matches at 8 bases. Trimming cost V 3 bases and J 6 bases; bases outside gene matches: 13. The CDR3 contains 15 residues. Germline CDR1 GTSNPN, CDR2 SVGIG (reference sequence). CDR3 coding DNA: TGTGCCTGGAGGTCCCTGGTGTCTAGCGGGTCCGAGCAGTACTTC. Translating gives CAWRSLVSSGSEQYF.

This chain joins TRBV6-1 and TRBJ2-7, with TRBD1 matching over 8 bases. The CDR3 has 13 residues. Losses at the gene ends were 3 bases for V and 7 bases for J; bases not matched to a gene: 5. CDR1 is MNHNS, CDR2 SASEGT, per germline. The CDR3 sequence: CASSENRGWEQYF. The CDR3 DNA reads as TGTGCCAGCAGTGAGAACAGGGGGTGGGAGCAGTACTTC.

The V gene is TRBV18, the J gene TRBJ1-3, with a weak D call TRBD2 (5 bases). The DNA end favors TRBJ2-2, so the J call may be wrong. CDR1 KGHSH and CDR2 LQKENI come from the germline V gene. CDR3 length equals 18 residues. The CDR3 region is CASSPFPPRGSSSGELFF. The CDR3 nucleotides are TGTGCCAGCTCACCTTTCCCGCCCCGAGGGAGTTCCAGCGGGGAGCTGTTTTTT.

CDR3 residues: CASSSGTGNPDTQYF. The CDR3 nucleotides are TGTGCCAGCAGCTCTGGGACAGGGAATCCAGATACGCAGTATTTT. The chain joins TRBV13 to TRBJ2-3; 9 nucleotides match TRBD1. V gave up 4 bases and J gave up 4 bases; unmatched junction bases: 6. The CDR3 totals 15 residues. The V gene's germline CDR1 is PRHDT and CDR2 FYEKMQ (reference sequence). Combining the CDR3 with reference TRBV13 and TRBJ2-3 gives the whole variable domain AAGVIQSPRHLIKEKRETATLKCYPIPRHDTVYWYQQGPGQDPQFLISFYEKMQSDKGSIPDRFSAQQFSDYHSELNMSSLELGDSALYFCASSSGTGNPDTQYFGPGTRLTVL.

With regard to this clone: The same CDR3 can be traced to other DNA sequences in this sample. This chain connects TRBV9 to TRBJ2-1; the D is unclear. The CDR3 is 11 residues long. V lost 0 bases, J lost 8 bases, and 3 bases lay in between. Germline values: CDR1 SGDLS, CDR2 YYNGEE. CDR3 bases: TGTGCCAGCAGCGTAGGTTATGAGCAGTTCTTC. Encoded protein: CASSVGYEQFF.

V is TRBV15 and J is TRBJ2-3; D is possibly TRBD2 (6 bases). CDR1 and CDR2 (germline): LNHNV, YYDKDF (reference sequence). The CDR3 spans 16 residues. Trimming removed 3 bases at V and 2 bases at J, with 15 bases between. The CDR3 reads CATSRRSAGHTDTQYF. The DNA of the CDR3 is TGTGCCACCAGCAGGCGTTCTGCGGGGCACACAGATACGCAGTATTTT.

This chain links TRBV19 with TRBJ2-3, with D possibly being TRBD2 (6 bases). V gave up 3 bases and J gave up 1 base, with 8 bases separating them. The CDR3 totals 14 residues. From germline, CDR1 is LNHDA and CDR2 SQIVND (reference sequence). CDR3 nucleotide sequence: TGTGCCAGTAGTATGGGACTCCGCACAGATACGCAGTATTTT. Encoded protein: CASSMGLRTDTQYF. Using reference TRBV19 and TRBJ2-3 for the parts outside the CDR3, the full variable domain is DGGITQSPKYLFRKEGQNVTLSCEQNLNHDAMYWYRQDPGQGLRLIYYSQIVNDFQKGDIAEGYSVSREKKESFPLTVTSAQKNPTAFYLCASSMGLRTDTQYFGPGTRLTVL.

This clone was detected only a few times. The CDR3 is CASSPAGGVEQYF. The CDR3 DNA reads as TGTGCCAGCTCACCGGCGGGGGGTGTCGAGCAGTACTTC. This sequence joins TRBV18 and TRBJ2-7, with 8 bases fitting TRBD2. The V and J ends lost 3 bases and 6 bases, in that order; junction bases with no gene match: 4. This CDR3 comprises 13 residues. Per the germline V gene, CDR1 is KGHSH and CDR2 is LQKENI.

This sequence joins TRBV19 and TRBJ2-7; D may be TRBD1 or TRBD2 (6 bases each). The CDR3 extends over 14 amino acids. Germline V lookup: CDR1 LNHDA, CDR2 SQIVND (reference sequence). V was pared by 3 bases and J by 4 bases, with 13 bases between. The CDR3 reads CASSMSGASYEQYF. CDR3 sequence (DNA): TGTGCCAGTAGTATGTCGGGGGCATCATACGAGCAGTACTTC.

This clone was detected a few times. This chain connects TRBV28 to TRBJ2-3; D not certain. Germline V gene sequence: CDR1 MDHEN, CDR2 SYDVKM. V was clipped by 6 bases and J by 6 bases, with 7 bases between them. CDR3 size: 11 residues. CDR3 residues: CASSPRDTQYF. CDR3 coding DNA: TGTGCCAGCAGCCCTAGGGATACGCAGTATTTT.

Comments on this clone: A single base separates this from a much larger clone, so it may be a read error. The chain joins TRBV5-4 to TRBJ2-3, with D perhaps matching TRBD1 or TRBD2 (5 bases each). Germline lookup yields CDR1 SGHNT and CDR2 YYREEE (reference sequence). The ends were cut back, 0 bases at V and 2 bases at J, with 22 bases in the middle. This CDR3 is built from 19 residues. CDR3 protein: CASSLVGGGSSRATDTQYF. CDR3 nucleotides: TGTGCCAGCAGCTTGGTTGGGGGTGGTTCTAGCAGAGCCACAGATACGCAGTATTTT.

In the case of this clone: Other DNA sequences in this specimen translate into the identical CDR3. The chain couples TRBV10-2 to TRBJ2-6; D remains unclear. In germline, CDR1 is WSHSY, CDR2 SAAADI. This CDR3 region has 13 residues. The V end lost 3 bases, the J end lost 4 bases, and 4 bases lay between the germline ends. The CDR3 here is CASSESGANVLTF. CDR3 coding DNA: TGCGCCAGCAGTGAATCCGGGGCCAACGTCCTGACTTTC.

V usage is TRBV4-3 and J usage is TRBJ2-7; TRBD2 agrees at 13 bases. V shed 1 base, J shed 5 bases, and the junction held 5 bases outside the gene matches. The germline gives CDR1 LGHNA, CDR2 YSLEER. The CDR3 sequence is 16 residues long. The CDR3 protein is CASSQGTSGSPHEQYF. The CDR3 DNA follows: TGCGCCAGCAGCCAAGGGACTAGCGGGAGTCCCCACGAGCAGTACTTC.

Comment on this clone: This likely came from a read error, as a far larger clone is one base away. Other nucleotide sequences in the sample specify the same CDR3. The chain combines TRBV4-1 with TRBJ1-5, with D possibly matching TRBD1 (5 bases). The CDR3 runs 14 residues. V shed 3 bases and J shed 4 bases, with 10 bases lying between them. Germline lookup yields CDR1 MGHRA and CDR2 YSYEKL. The CDR3 reads CASSQGQGNQPQHF. CDR3 DNA sequence: TGCGCCAGCAGCCAGGGGCAGGGAAATCAGCCCCAGCATTTT.

The V gene is TRBV28, the J gene TRBJ2-1; tentative D call: TRBD2 (6 bases). Germline CDR1 MDHEN, CDR2 SYDVKM. The CDR3 has 15 amino acids. Trimming took 6 bases from V and 1 from J, leaving 13 bases between them. The CDR3 sequence: CASRTGTFSYNEQFF. DNA for the CDR3: TGTGCCAGCAGGACCGGGACTTTTTCCTACAATGAGCAGTTCTTC.

This clone was observed many times. CDR3 DNA sequence: TGTGCCAGCAGCTTGGGACGGGACCAAGAGACCCAGTACTTC. This encodes CASSLGRDQETQYF. The J gene is TRBJ2-5, the V gene TRBV5-5; D unclear. V dropped 0 bases and J dropped 0 bases, with 6 bases sitting between them. The germline gives CDR1 SGHKS, CDR2 YYEKEE (reference sequence). This CDR3 is built from 14 residues.

The rearrangement joins TRBV28 to TRBJ1-3; tentative D call: TRBD1 (5 bases). V lost 1 base and J lost 0, with 10 bases in between. The CDR3 has 16 amino acids. The germline V gene encodes CDR1 MDHEN and CDR2 SYDVKM. This chain's CDR3 is CASSLSQGGSGNTIYF. The CDR3, as DNA: TGTGCCAGCAGTTTATCCCAGGGAGGCTCTGGAAACACCATATATTTT.